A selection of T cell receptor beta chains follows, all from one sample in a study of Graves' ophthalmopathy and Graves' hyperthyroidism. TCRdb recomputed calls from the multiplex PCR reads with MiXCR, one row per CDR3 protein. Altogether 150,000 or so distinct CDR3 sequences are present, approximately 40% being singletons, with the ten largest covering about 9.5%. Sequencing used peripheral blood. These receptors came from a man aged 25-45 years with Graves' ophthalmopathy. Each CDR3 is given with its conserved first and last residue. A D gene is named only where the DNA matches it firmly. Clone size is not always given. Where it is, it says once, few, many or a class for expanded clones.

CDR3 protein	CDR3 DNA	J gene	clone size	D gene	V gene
CSTPGQGGGSTEAFF	TGCAGCACTCCCGGACAGGGTGGAGGGAGCACTGAAGCTTTCTTT	TRBJ1-1	-	TRBD1	TRBV29-1
CASSIRARSGNTIYF	TGTGCCAGCAGCATTAGGGCAAGGTCTGGAAACACCATATATTTT	TRBJ1-3	many	-	TRBV6-1
CASSPPSGDGTEAFF	TGTGCCAGCTCACCACCAAGTGGTGATGGTACTGAAGCTTTCTTT	TRBJ1-1	many	-	TRBV18
CASSLVGMVYEQYF	TGTGCCAGCAGCTTAGTCGGGATGGTATACGAGCAGTACTTC	TRBJ2-7	few	-	TRBV7-2
CASSATSGSYEQYF	TGTGCCAGCAGCGCGACTAGCGGGAGCTACGAGCAGTACTTC	TRBJ2-7	many	TRBD2	TRBV9
CASSYSGIGSGHEQYF	TGTGCCAGCAGTTACTCGGGGATCGGAAGTGGCCACGAGCAGTACTTC	TRBJ2-7	-	-	TRBV6-5
CASRPADRRNTGELFF	TGTGCCAGCAGACCCGCGGATAGGCGGAACACCGGGGAGCTGTTTTTT	TRBJ2-2	many	-	TRBV11-1
CASSPRATNTGELFF	TGTGCCAGCTCACCAAGGGCCACAAACACCGGGGAGCTGTTTTTT	TRBJ2-2	many	-	TRBV18
CASGPYEQYF	TGTGCCAGCGGTCCCTACGAGCAGTACTTC	TRBJ2-7	many	-	TRBV2
CASSLAWDHNYGYTF	TGTGCCAGCAGCTTAGCCTGGGACCACAACTATGGCTACACCTTC	TRBJ1-2	many	-	TRBV7-2